This entry lists 6 T cell receptor beta chains sequenced from one sample in a study of CD8+CD57+ T cells in acquired aplastic anemia. CDR3 and TCR beta VDJ profiling relied on genomic DNA as the template. TCRdb reprocessed the reads via MiXCR and lists one record per CDR3 protein. The repertoire holds about 160,000 distinct CDR3 sequences, with more than 40% as singletons. Sequenced patients had shown CD8+CD57+ cell expansion by flow cytometry. What was sequenced was sorted CD4+, CD8+, or CD8+CD57+ T cells (not recorded which) from PBMCs. These receptors were collected from a human donor with aplastic anemia.

Worth noting for this clonotype: This clone may be a read error of a much larger clone one base away. The genes are TRBV7-3 and TRBJ2-1; D is uncertain. Germline values: CDR1 SGHTA, CDR2 FQGTGA. CDR3 length: 13 amino acids. Trimming took off 3 bases at V and 9 bases at J, with 12 bases between the two ends. The CDR3 loop reads CASSFHSNSEQFF. DNA of the CDR3: TGTGCCAGCAGCTTTCACAGTAACAGTGAGCAGTTCTTC.

As concerns this clonotype: A much larger clone is a single base away; this may be a read error. The V gene is TRBV9, the J gene TRBJ2-7; 7 nucleotides match TRBD1. Germline V gives CDR1 SGDLS, CDR2 YYNGEE. The CDR3 consists of 18 residues. V shed 4 bases, J shed 3 bases, and the junction held 19 bases outside the gene matches. CDR3 nucleotide sequence: TGTGCCAGCAGCAACAACATACAACCGAGACAGGGCTTCTACGAGCAGTACTTC. It translates to CASSNNIQPRQGFYEQYF.

This chain connects TRBV9 to TRBJ2-2; D possibly corresponds to TRBD1 (5 bases). V shed 0 bases and J shed 7 bases, with 10 bases lying between them. Germline CDR1 and CDR2: SGDLS and YYNGEE. This CDR3 is built from 14 residues. CDR3 DNA sequence: TGTGCCAGCAGCGTAGCCAGTGACAGCGGGGAGCTGTTTTTT. Translated, it gives CASSVASDSGELFF.

This clonotype was counted only a few times. V usage is TRBV20-1 and J usage is TRBJ2-5, with 7 bases aligning to TRBD2. The V and J ends lost 6 bases and 5 bases, in that order; junction bases with no gene match: 12. The germline gives CDR1 DFQATT, CDR2 SNEGSKA (reference sequence). This CDR3 has 14 amino acids. For the CDR3, the DNA is TGCAGTGCAAGGTTGACTAGCAGTGTCGAGACCCAGTACTTC. As protein: CSARLTSSVETQYF.

The chain employs TRBV7-9 and TRBJ1-2; D unresolved. The germline gives CDR1 SEHNR, CDR2 FQNEAQ (reference sequence). The CDR3 sequence is 13 residues long. Trimming shortened V by 0 bases and J by 8 bases, and 10 bases separated the two germline ends. The DNA of the CDR3 is TGTGCCAGCAGCTTAGCCCCCCTAAGGGGCTACACCTTC. Translated, it gives CASSLAPLRGYTF.

This clonotype was detected only a few times. The chain joins TRBV2 to TRBJ1-5; D unclear. This CDR3 has 13 residues. The ends were cut back, 6 bases at V and 7 bases at J, with 13 bases in the middle. CDR1 is SNHLY, CDR2 FYNNEI, per germline. CDR3 residues: CASRLEVRQPQHF. CDR3 DNA sequence: TGTGCCAGCAGGCTGGAAGTACGGCAGCCCCAGCATTTT.